This T cell receptor beta chain stems from a study of follicular helper T cells after annual influenza vaccination. Regarding the study as a whole: Each annual vaccination recalled recurring oligoclonal ICOS+CD38+ cTfh clonotypes. ICOS+CD38+ cTfh clonality change tracked circulating plasmablast frequency change.

As concerns this clone: Its target is unknown.

Germline V gives CDR1 MGHDK, CDR2 SYGVNS. J was trimmed by 6 bases and V by 7 bases; bases with no gene match: 6. The CDR3 length is 13 residues. Indicated time point: 2015-2016 season, pre-vaccination. Profiled with immunoSEQ multiplex PCR; TCRdb holds only in-frame clones, not every one. The repertoire holds more than 8,500 clones, with over 80% as singletons. The sequence derives from an adult who received the influenza vaccine. This chain connects TRBV25-1 to TRBJ1-1; TRBD1 matches at 9 bases. The sequencing used CXCR5+ CD38- circulating T follicular helper cells from blood, collected on the day of influenza vaccination. The sample's subset: circulating Tfh, non-naive CD4+CXCR5+PD-1+ (ICOS+CD38+ or ICOS-CD38-). CDR3 region: CASKQGARPEAFF. CDR3 bases: TGTGCCAGCAAACAGGGGGCGAGACCTGAAGCTTTCTTT.